The present T cell receptor beta chain was sequenced within a study of cytomegalovirus exposure and HLA in healthy donors. Study-level information: HLA-typed donors contributed 80 million to 85 million unique TCRs, which were held in an early data release.

Study conclusions and caveats: Researchers left out some V segments, among them TRBV6-2 and TRBV6-3, as indistinguishable.

Germline values: CDR1 SGHTA, CDR2 FQGNSA. V trimming: 6 bases; J trimming: 7 bases; junction bases outside the gene matches: 6. The CDR3 runs 15 residues. With regard to this clone: No antigen is known for it.

13 Jbeta primers and 60 Vbeta primers were used for the PCR. The protocol was immunoSEQ multiplex PCR, while the TCRdb copy is restricted to in-frame clones and leaves out a portion. There are 96,000 or so clones in the sample; about 70% occur only once, and roughly 3% lies in the top ten. The rearrangement uses TRBV7-2 and TRBJ2-3; 14 bases fit TRBD2. The clonotype comes from a female donor in good health and CMV-seropositive. Sequenced input: PBMCs. The CDR3 sequence: CASSYGLAGGNTQYF. For the CDR3, the DNA is TGTGCCAGCAGTTACGGACTAGCGGGGGGTAATACGCAGTATTTT.